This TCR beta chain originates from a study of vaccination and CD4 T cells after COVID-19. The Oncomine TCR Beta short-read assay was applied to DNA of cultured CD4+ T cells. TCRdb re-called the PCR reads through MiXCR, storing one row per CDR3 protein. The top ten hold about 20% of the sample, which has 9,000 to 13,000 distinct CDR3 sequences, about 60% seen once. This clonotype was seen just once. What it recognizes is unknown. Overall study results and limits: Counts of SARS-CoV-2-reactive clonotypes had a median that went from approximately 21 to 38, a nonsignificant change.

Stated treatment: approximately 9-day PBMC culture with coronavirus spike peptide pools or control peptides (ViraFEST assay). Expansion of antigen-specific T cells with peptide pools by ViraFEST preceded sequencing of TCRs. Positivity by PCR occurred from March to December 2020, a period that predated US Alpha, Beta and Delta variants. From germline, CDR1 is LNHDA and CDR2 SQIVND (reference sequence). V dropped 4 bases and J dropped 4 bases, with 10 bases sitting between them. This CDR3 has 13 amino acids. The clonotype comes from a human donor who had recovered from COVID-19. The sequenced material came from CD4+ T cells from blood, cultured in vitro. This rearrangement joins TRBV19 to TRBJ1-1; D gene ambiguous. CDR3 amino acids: CASSTRTGTEAFF. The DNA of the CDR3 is TGTGCCAGTAGTACCCGTACGGGCACTGAAGCTTTCTTT.